This TCR beta chain was sequenced for a study of tumor-infiltrating lymphocytes in primary liver carcinoma. The germline CDR1 and CDR2 sequences are SGHAT and FQNNGV. This CDR3 is built from 18 residues. The investigators made TCR beta cDNA from 400 to 500 ng total RNA, using a constant-region primer. Libraries for TCR beta were built through three nested multiplex PCR rounds, which together made up a slightly modified ARM-PCR procedure. Forward primers for TRBV1-TRBV30 and a C-beta reverse primer served the first two PCR rounds, at around 11 cycles each. Using its own MiXCR run on the multiplex PCR reads, TCRdb lists one record per CDR3 protein. The repertoire has roughly 80,000 distinct CDR3 sequences, around 66% of them found once; the top ten carry 26%. RNA and DNA were co-extracted from about 20-30 mg of unsorted bulk tissue. Concerning this clonotype itself: The junction departs from germline at one end; a sequencing error may be responsible.

The V and J genes are TRBV11-2 and TRBJ2-5, with D maybe TRBD2 (5 bases). Input material: tumor-adjacent normal liver tissue. This TCR was sampled from a man in his forties with primary liver carcinoma and hepatitis B virus infection. The CDR3 spells CACSLARLTLGKQETQYF. The DNA of the CDR3 is TGTGCCTGCAGCTTAGCGAGGCTAACCCTGGGAAAACAAGAGACCCAGTACTTC.